This TCR beta chain originates from a study of T cell responses to AZD1222 COVID-19 vaccine. A remark on this clone: What it recognizes is unknown.

Whole-study results and caveats: Elevations in Spike-specific TCR breadth and depth followed administration of two AZD1222 doses.

CDR1 is SGHRS and CDR2 is YFSETQ in the germline V gene. The CDR3 totals 15 residues. V trimming: 4 bases; J trimming: 2 bases; junction bases outside the gene matches: 7. TCRdb's copy holds only in-frame clones and misses some; the assay was immunoSEQ multiplex PCR. The profile shows tens of thousands of clones, about 90% of them singletons. The TCR originated in an adult in good health. The input for sequencing was peripheral blood, taken on day 0 of MenACWY control vaccination. The chain employs TRBV5-1 and TRBJ2-3; 7 nucleotides match TRBD1. The CDR3 loop reads CASSPVGQLTDTQYF. CDR3 sequence (DNA): TGCGCCAGCAGCCCCGTGGGACAGCTCACAGATACGCAGTATTTT.